This T cell receptor (beta chain) was sequenced during a study of blood T cells in healthy people across ages. Germline-derived CDR1 and CDR2 are SGHRS and YFSETQ. The CDR3 covers 17 residues. V was cut by 0 bases and J by 7 bases, with 22 bases left in between. Notes on this clonotype: The antigen is unknown.

General study results and limits: Estimates based on one million T cells were treated as lower bounds.

A second PCR of roughly 7 to 11 cycles used a sample-barcoded 5' primer and a J-beta primer mix. MiXCR, run by TCRdb on the 5' RACE reads, gives a single entry per CDR3 protein. The data hold roughly 800,000 distinct CDR3 sequences, with more than 45% observed a single time. The rearrangement links TRBV5-1 to TRBJ1-2, with unresolved D. The source material was blood. This clonotype was sampled from a man aged 30-40 years in good health. The CDR3 here is CASSLEGSLLPSGGYTF. For the CDR3, the DNA is TGCGCCAGCAGCTTGGAGGGCAGCCTGCTCCCTTCAGGTGGCTACACCTTC.